This TCR beta chain comes out of a study of CD8 T cells in ankylosing spondylitis. This clonotype was counted only a few times. Antigen: not known. Preparation of TCR beta libraries was done by quantitative 5'-RACE with molecular barcodes. TCRdb used MiXCR to reprocess the 5' RACE reads, holding one entry per CDR3 protein. In the table there are some 800,000 distinct CDR3 sequences, roughly 12% of which are singletons. V lost 4 bases and J lost 1, with 8 bases in between. Germline lookup yields CDR1 SGDLS and CDR2 YYNGEE. The CDR3 spans 13 residues. Overall study findings and caveats: In ankylosing spondylitis blood, a motif of seven to nine highly homologous TCR beta variants appeared characteristic. Enrichment of disease-linked clones was reportedly significant in matched ankylosing spondylitis synovial fluid. In peripheral blood, disease-linked CD8+ clones occurred at relatively low frequencies.

The sequencing sample was made of blood, either unsorted or a sorted T cell fraction (not recorded which). This sequence joins TRBV9 and TRBJ2-5; D ambiguous. The sequence came from a male donor with ankylosing spondylitis. Here the CDR3 DNA reads TGTGCCAGCAGCACGGTCTCCCAAGAGACCCAGTACTTC. Its protein product is CASSTVSQETQYF.